Included here is one T cell receptor beta chain sequence, with context. The data were taken from a study of T cells in Graves' hyperthyroidism and ophthalmopathy. Amplification of TCR beta CDR3 regions was performed using RNA transcripts as template. A set of HTBI primers served as the primers for a first-round RT-PCR of the TCR CDR3. TCRdb reanalysed the multiplex PCR reads using MiXCR and keeps one entry per CDR3 protein. The sample contains 340,000 or so distinct CDR3 sequences, over 15% of which appear only once. Germline V gene lookup returns CDR1 SGHRS and CDR2 YFSETQ. The CDR3 is made up of 15 amino acids. V was clipped by 4 bases and J by 2 bases, with 15 bases between them.

Sequencing was carried out using blood. The rearrangement links TRBV5-1 to TRBJ2-5, with D unresolved. This sequence was found in a woman between 50 and 59 years old with Graves' hyperthyroidism. The CDR3 reads CASSPPWARQETQYF. The CDR3 region has the DNA TGCGCCAGCAGCCCCCCATGGGCGAGACAAGAGACCCAGTACTTC.